This entry concerns a single TCR beta chain. Antigen: not known. The sample comes from a study of OX40 agonist ivuxolimab in advanced cancers. Across the whole study: The patients got ivuxolimab, which is an agonistic anti-OX40 (CD134) antibody. From about 23 to 85 years was the age range, with a mean of roughly 64 years, and approximately 80% were male.

Germline V CDR1 and CDR2: KGHSH, LQKENI. This CDR3 spans 13 amino acids. Trimming took 1 base from V and 3 from J, leaving 7 bases between them. Study results and caveats: The authors also found low normalized T-cell clonal expansion in some nonresponders.

Repertoires were generated with immunoSEQ multiplex PCR, while TCRdb's copy carries only in-frame clones and drops some. Of approximately 47,000 clones in the sample, around 87% are singletons; the top ten hold about 1.9%. The V and J genes are TRBV18 and TRBJ2-7; D is unresolved. This receptor was obtained from an adult with an advanced solid tumor such as melanoma, head and neck, liver or kidney cancer. The specimen was CD4+ or CD8+ T cells sorted from blood, collected in a trial of the OX40 agonist ivuxolimab. DNA for the CDR3: TGTGCCAGCTCACCACGAGACGGCTACGAGCAGTACTTC. Its translation: CASSPRDGYEQYF.